This T cell receptor (beta chain) was profiled in a study of shared T cell receptors in the human thymus. TCRdb's copy holds only in-frame clones and misses some; the assay was immunoSEQ multiplex PCR. This table has more than 550,000 clones, approximately 87% appearing once. There are 15 residues in the CDR3. The V and J ends lost 5 bases and 2 bases, in that order; junction bases with no gene match: 3. Germline CDR1 and CDR2: ENHRY and SYGVKD. This same sample was also taken into another study, of human thymus T cells. That source adds: Resections were taken during corrective heart surgery, and the thymus tissue came from these. Related research reported highly overlapping thymic repertoires among unrelated individuals.

The rearrangement joins TRBV10-3 to TRBJ2-1; TRBD2 agrees at 10 bases. This TCR was sampled from a boy under two years old with a congenital heart defect. The specimen was thymocytes. CDR3 region: CAISSTSGAYNEQFF. The DNA for the CDR3 is TGTGCCATCAGTTCAACTAGCGGGGCCTACAATGAGCAGTTCTTC.